This T cell receptor (beta chain) was captured in a study of blood T cell repertoires in COVID-19. This table comes from immunoSEQ multiplex PCR, and its TCRdb copy is limited to in-frame clones, with some not included. The sample records about 400,000 clones, around 90% being singletons. Germline V CDR1 and CDR2: ENHRY, SYGVKD. V lost 6 bases, J lost 0 bases, and 9 bases lay in between. This CDR3 has 14 residues. J is TRBJ1-3 and V is TRBV10-3, with D tentatively TRBD1 (5 bases). This TCR came from a woman aged 40 to 49 with acute COVID-19. The sequencing sample was made of PBMCs or T cells enriched from blood (not recorded which). CDR3: CAIRGLSSGNTIYF. The CDR3, as DNA: TGTGCCATCAGGGGGCTTAGCTCTGGAAACACCATATATTTT.